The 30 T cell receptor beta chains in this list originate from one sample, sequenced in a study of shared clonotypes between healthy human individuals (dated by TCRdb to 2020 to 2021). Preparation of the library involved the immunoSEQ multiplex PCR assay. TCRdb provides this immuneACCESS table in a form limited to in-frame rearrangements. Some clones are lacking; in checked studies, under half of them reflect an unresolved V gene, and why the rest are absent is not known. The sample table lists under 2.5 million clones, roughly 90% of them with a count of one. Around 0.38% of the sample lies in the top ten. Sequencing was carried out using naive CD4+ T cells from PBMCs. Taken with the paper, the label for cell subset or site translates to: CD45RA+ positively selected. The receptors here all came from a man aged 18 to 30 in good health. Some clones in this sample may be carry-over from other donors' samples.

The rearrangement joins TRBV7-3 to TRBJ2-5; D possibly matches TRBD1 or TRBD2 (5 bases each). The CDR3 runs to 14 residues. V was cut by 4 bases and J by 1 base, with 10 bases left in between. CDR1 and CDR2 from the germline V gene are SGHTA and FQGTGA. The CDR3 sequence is CASSSLGAQETQYF. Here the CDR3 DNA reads TGTGCCAGCAGCTCTCTCGGGGCCCAAGAGACCCAGTACTTC. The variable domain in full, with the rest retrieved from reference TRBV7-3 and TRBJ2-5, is GAGVSQTPSNKVTEKGKYVELRCDPISGHTALYWYRQSLGQGPEFLIYFQGTGAADDSGLPNDRFFAVRPEGSVSTLKIQRTERGDSAVYLCASSSLGAQETQYFGPGTRLLVL.

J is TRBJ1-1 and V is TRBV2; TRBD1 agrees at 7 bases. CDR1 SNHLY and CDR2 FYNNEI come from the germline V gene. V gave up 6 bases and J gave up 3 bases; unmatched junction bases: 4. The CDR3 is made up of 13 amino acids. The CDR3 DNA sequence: TGTGCCAGCAGGGGACAGAGCTACACTGAAGCTTTCTTT. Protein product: CASRGQSYTEAFF.

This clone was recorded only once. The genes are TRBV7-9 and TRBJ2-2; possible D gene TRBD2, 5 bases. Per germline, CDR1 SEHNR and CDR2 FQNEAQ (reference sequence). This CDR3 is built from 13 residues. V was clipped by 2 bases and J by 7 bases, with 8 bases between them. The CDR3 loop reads CASSLYGDGELFF. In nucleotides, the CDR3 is TGTGCCAGCAGCTTATACGGGGACGGGGAGCTGTTTTTT.

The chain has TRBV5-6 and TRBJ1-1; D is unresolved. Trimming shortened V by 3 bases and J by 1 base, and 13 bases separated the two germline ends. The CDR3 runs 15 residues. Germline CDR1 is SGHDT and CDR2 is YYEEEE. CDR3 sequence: CASSSLGPSNTEAFF. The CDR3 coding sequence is TGTGCCAGCAGCTCCTTAGGGCCGTCGAACACTGAAGCTTTCTTT.

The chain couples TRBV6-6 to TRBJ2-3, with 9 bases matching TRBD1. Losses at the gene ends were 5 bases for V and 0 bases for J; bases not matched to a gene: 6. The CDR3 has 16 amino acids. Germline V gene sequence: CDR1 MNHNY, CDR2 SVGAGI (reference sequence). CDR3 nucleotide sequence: TGTGCCAGCAGTGGGGACAGGGCCAGAAGCACAGATACGCAGTATTTT. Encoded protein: CASSGDRARSTDTQYF.

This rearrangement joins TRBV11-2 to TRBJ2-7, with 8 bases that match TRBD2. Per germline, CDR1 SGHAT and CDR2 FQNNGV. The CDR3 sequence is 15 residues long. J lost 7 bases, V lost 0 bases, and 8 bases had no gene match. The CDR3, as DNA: TGTGCCAGCAGCTTAGACGGGAGGGCCATTTTGGAGCAGTACTTC. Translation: CASSLDGRAILEQYF.

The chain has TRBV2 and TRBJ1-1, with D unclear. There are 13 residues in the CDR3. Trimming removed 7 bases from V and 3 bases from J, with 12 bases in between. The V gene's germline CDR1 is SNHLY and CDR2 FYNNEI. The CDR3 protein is CASKKGLDTEAFF. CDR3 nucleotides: TGTGCCAGCAAAAAAGGTTTGGACACTGAAGCTTTCTTT.

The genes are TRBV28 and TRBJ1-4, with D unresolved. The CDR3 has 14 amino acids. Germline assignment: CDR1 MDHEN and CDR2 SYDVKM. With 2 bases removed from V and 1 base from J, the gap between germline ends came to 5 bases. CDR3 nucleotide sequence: TGTGCCAGCAGTTTAACCAGAACTAATGAAAAACTGTTTTTT. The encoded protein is CASSLTRTNEKLFF. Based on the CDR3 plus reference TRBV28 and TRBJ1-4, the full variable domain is DVKVTQSSRYLVKRTGEKVFLECVQDMDHENMFWYRQDPGLGLRLIYFSYDVKMKEKGDIPEGYSVSREKKERFSLILESASTNQTSMYLCASSLTRTNEKLFFGSGTQLSVL.

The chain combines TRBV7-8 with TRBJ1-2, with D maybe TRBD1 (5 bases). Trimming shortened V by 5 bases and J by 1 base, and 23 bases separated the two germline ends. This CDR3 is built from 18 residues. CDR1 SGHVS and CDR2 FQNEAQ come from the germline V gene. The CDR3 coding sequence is TGTGCCAGCAGCCTAGACCTCGGACACGTGGGGGTTAACTATGGCTACACCTTC. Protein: CASSLDLGHVGVNYGYTF.

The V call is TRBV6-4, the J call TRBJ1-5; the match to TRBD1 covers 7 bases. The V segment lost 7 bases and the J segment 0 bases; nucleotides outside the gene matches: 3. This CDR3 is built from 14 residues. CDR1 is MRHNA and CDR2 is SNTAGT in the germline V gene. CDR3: CASTRGDSNQPQHF. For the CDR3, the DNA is TGTGCCAGCACCAGGGGGGATAGCAATCAGCCCCAGCATTTT.

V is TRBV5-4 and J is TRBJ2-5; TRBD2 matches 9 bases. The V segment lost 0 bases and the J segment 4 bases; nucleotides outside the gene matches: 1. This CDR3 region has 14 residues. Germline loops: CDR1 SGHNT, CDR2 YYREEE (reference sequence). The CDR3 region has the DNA TGTGCCAGCAGCTTGGTGACTAGCGGAGAGACCCAGTACTTC. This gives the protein CASSLVTSGETQYF.

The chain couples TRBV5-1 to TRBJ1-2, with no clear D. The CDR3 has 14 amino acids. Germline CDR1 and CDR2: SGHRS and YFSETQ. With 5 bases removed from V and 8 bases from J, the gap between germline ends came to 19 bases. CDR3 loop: CASSPVDTVGGYTF. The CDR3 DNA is TGCGCCAGCAGTCCTGTTGACACGGTTGGAGGCTACACCTTC.

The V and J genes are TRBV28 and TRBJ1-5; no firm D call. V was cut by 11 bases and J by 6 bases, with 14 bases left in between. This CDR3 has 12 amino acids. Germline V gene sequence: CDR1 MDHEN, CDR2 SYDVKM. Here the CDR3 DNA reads TGTGCCGCCTCGGGAGGGCGTCAGCCCCAGCATTTT. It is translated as CAASGGRQPQHF.

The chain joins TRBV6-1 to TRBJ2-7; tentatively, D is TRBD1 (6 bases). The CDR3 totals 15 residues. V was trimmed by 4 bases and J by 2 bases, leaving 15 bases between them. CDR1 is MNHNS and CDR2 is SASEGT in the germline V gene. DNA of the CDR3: TGTGCCAGCAGTGGGACACAGGGTTCTCCCTACGAGCAGTACTTC. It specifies CASSGTQGSPYEQYF.

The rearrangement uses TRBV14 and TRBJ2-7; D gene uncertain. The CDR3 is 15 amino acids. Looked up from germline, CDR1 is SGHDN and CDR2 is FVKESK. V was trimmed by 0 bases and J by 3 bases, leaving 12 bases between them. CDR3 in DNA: TGTGCCAGCAGCCAAGAGTGGGCCACCCGCTACGAGCAGTACTTC. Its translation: CASSQEWATRYEQYF.

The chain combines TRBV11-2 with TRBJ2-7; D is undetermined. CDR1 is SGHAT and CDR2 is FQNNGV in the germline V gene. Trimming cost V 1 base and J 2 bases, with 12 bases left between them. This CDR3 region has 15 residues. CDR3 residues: CASSLAAAMTYEQYF. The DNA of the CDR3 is TGTGCCAGCAGCTTAGCCGCTGCAATGACCTACGAGCAGTACTTC.

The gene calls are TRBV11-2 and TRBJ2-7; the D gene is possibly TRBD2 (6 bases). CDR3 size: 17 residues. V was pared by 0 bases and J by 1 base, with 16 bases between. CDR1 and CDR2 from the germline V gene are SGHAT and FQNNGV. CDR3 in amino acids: CASSLEASGLASYEQYF. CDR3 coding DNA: TGTGCCAGCAGCTTAGAGGCCTCGGGGCTAGCGTCCTACGAGCAGTACTTC.

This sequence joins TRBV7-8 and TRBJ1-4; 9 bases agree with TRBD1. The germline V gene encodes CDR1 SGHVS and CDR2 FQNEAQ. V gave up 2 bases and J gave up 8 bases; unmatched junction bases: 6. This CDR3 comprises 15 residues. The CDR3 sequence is CASSLYGTGSEKLFF. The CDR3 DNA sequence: TGTGCCAGCAGCTTATACGGGACAGGGAGCGAAAAACTGTTTTTT. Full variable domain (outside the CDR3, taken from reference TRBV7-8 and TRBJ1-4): GAGVSQSPRYKVAKRGQDVALRCDPISGHVSLFWYQQALGQGPEFLTYFQNEAQLDKSGLPSDRFFAERPEGSVSTLKIQRTQQEDSAVYLCASSLYGTGSEKLFFGSGTQLSVL.

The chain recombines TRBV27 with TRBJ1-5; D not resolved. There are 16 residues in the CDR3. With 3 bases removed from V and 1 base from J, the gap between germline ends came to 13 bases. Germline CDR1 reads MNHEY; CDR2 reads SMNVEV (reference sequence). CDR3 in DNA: TGTGCCAGCAGTTTGGAGGGAGCAGGCAGCAATCAGCCCCAGCATTTT. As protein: CASSLEGAGSNQPQHF.

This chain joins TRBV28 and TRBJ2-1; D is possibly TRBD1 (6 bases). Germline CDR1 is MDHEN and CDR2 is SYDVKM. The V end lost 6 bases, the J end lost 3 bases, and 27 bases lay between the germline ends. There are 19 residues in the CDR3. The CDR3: CASSRLRWNPGEVYNEQFF. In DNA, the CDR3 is TGTGCCAGCAGCCGACTCCGCTGGAACCCAGGGGAAGTCTACAATGAGCAGTTCTTC.

As DNA, the CDR3 is TGTGCCAGCAGTTATAGGTCCATCTCTAACTATGGCTACACCTTC. This encodes CASSYRSISNYGYTF. The chain couples TRBV6-5 to TRBJ1-2; D uncertain. The CDR3 covers 15 residues. Germline loops: CDR1 MNHEY, CDR2 SVGAGI. V shed 3 bases and J shed 0 bases, with 11 bases lying between them.

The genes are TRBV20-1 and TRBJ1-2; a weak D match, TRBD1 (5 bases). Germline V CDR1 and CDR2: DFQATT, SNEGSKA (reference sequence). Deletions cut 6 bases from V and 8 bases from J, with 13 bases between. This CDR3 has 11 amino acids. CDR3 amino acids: CSAQGGSGYTF. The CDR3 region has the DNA TGCAGTGCCCAGGGAGGGTCGGGCTACACCTTC.

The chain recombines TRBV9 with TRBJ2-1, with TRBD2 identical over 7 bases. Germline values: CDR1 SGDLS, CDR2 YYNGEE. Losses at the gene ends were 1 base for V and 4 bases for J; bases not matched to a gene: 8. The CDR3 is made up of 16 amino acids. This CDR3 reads CASSVRSGGGYNEQFF. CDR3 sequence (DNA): TGTGCCAGCAGCGTAAGGTCGGGAGGTGGTTACAATGAGCAGTTCTTC.

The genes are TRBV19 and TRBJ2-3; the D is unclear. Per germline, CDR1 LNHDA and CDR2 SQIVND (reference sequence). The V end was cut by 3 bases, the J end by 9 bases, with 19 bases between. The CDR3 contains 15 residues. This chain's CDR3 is CASSIFELGGGTQYF. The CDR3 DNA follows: TGTGCCAGTAGTATCTTCGAGTTGGGCGGTGGCACGCAGTATTTT.

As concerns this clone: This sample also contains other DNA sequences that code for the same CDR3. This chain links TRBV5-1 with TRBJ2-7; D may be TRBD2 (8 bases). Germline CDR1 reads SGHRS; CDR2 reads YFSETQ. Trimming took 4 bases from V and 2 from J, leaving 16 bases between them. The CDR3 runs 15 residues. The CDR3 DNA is TGCGCCAGCAGCCTGACAGGGACTAGTACCTACGAGCAGTACTTC. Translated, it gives CASSLTGTSTYEQYF.

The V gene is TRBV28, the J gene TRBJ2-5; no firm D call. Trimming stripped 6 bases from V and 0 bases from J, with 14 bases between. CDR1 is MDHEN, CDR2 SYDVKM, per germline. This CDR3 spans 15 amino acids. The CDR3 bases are TGTGCCAGCAGACCCCGAGGCGACTACCAAGAGACCCAGTACTTC. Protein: CASRPRGDYQETQYF.

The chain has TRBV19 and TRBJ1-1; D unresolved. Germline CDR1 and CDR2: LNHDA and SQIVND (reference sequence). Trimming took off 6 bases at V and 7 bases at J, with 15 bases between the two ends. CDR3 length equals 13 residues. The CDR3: CASSRGNKVEAFF. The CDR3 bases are TGTGCCAGTAGCCGCGGTAACAAAGTTGAAGCTTTCTTT.

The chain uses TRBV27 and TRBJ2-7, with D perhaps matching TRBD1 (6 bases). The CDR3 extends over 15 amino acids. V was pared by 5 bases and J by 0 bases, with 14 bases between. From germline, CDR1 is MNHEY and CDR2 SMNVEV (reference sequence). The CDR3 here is CASSSLQGSSYEQYF. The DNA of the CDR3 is TGTGCCAGCAGTAGCCTCCAGGGGAGCTCCTACGAGCAGTACTTC.

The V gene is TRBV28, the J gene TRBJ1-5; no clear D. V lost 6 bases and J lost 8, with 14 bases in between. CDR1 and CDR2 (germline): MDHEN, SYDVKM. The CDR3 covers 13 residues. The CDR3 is CASRLTRAEPQHF. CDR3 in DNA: TGTGCCAGCAGGCTGACACGAGCCGAGCCCCAGCATTTT.

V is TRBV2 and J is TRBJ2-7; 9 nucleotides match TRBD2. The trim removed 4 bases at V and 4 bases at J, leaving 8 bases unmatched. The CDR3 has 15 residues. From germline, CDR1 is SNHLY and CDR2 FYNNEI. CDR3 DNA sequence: TGTGCCAGCAGTGCCGGAGCGGGAGGTGGGTACGAGCAGTACTTC. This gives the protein CASSAGAGGGYEQYF.